A selection of T cell receptor beta chains follows, all from one sample in a study of blood T cell repertoires in COVID-19. The assay was immunoSEQ multiplex PCR, and TCRdb's table has in-frame clones only and misses some. The data show some 150,000 clones, roughly 84% seen once. Sample: PBMCs or T cells enriched from blood (not recorded which). All receptors come from a woman aged 45-59 years who had been exposed to COVID-19. Each CDR3 is given with its conserved first and last residue. The D gene is left open where the match is weak. Some rows mark clone size as missing; the rest say once, few, many or name a class of expanded clone.

d_gene	j_gene	v_gene	abundance	CDR3aa	CDR3nt
.	TRBJ2-2	TRBV5-6	.	CASSPRGFGELFF	TGTGCCAGCAGCCCCAGGGGCTTTGGGGAGCTGTTTTTT
TRBD2	TRBJ2-1	TRBV3-1/TRBV3-2	once	CASSRAGLAGGVQFF	TGTGCCAGCAGCCGCGCTGGACTAGCGGGAGGAGTGCAGTTCTTC
.	TRBJ1-3	TRBV10-3	few	CASQGDFSGNTIYF	TGTGCCTCGCAAGGGGACTTCTCTGGAAACACCATATATTTT
.	TRBJ1-4	TRBV7-2	.	CASTSVPPLKLFF	TGTGCCAGCACCTCGGTACCACCCTTAAAACTGTTTTTT
.	TRBJ1-2	TRBV4-3	.	CASSQETGSPYGYTF	TGCGCCAGCAGCCAAGAGACGGGGTCACCCTATGGCTACACCTTC
TRBD2	TRBJ2-2	TRBV7-6	.	CASSPLTSGRLNTGELFF	TGTGCCAGCAGCCCCTTGACTAGCGGGAGATTAAACACCGGGGAGCTGTTTTTT
.	TRBJ1-2	TRBV9	.	CASSVRSNYGYTF	TGTGCCAGCAGCGTCCGGTCTAACTATGGCTACACCTTC
TRBD1	TRBJ1-3	TRBV3-1/TRBV3-2	.	CASSQFRTGKIGNTIYF	TGTGCCAGCAGCCAATTTAGGACAGGCAAGATTGGAAACACCATATATTTT
.	TRBJ1-2	TRBV29-1	.	CSAEGGAGGYTF	TGCAGCGCAGAGGGGGGGGCAGGTGGCTACACCTTC
.	TRBJ2-3	TRBV9	.	CASSVGGLRDTQYF	TGTGCCAGCAGCGTAGGGGGACTGAGAGATACGCAGTATTTT
.	TRBJ2-5	TRBV18	.	CASSPGETQYF	TGTGCCAGCTCACCGGGCGAGACCCAGTACTTC
.	TRBJ2-1	TRBV6-5	.	CASRATSLEQFF	TGTGCCAGCAGGGCAACTAGCCTTGAGCAGTTCTTC
TRBD1	TRBJ2-2	TRBV3-1/TRBV3-2	few	CASRHRGVAGELFF	TGTGCCAGCAGACACAGGGGCGTGGCCGGGGAGCTGTTTTTT
TRBD2	TRBJ2-3	TRBV2	.	CASSQSVWAGGLTDTQYF	TGTGCCAGCAGTCAATCGGTGTGGGCGGGGGGGCTCACAGATACGCAGTATTTT
.	TRBJ1-3	TRBV18	.	CASSPSTGQRSSGNTIYF	TGTGCCAGCTCGCCGAGCACGGGTCAAAGAAGCTCTGGAAACACCATATATTTT
.	TRBJ2-1	TRBV7-2	.	CASSRGGGYNEQFF	TGTGCCAGCAGCCGTGGGGGAGGATACAATGAGCAGTTCTTC
.	TRBJ2-7	TRBV15	once	CATSRERGSPDEQYF	TGTGCCACCAGCAGAGAAAGGGGGTCCCCGGACGAGCAGTACTTC
TRBD2	TRBJ2-1	TRBV30	.	CAWTRRRLAGHNEQFF	TGTGCCTGGACAAGGCGGCGACTAGCGGGGCACAATGAGCAGTTCTTC
.	TRBJ1-2	TRBV19	.	CASLQEWGIYGYTF	TGTGCCAGTCTTCAGGAATGGGGCATCTATGGCTACACCTTC
TRBD1	TRBJ1-3	TRBV18	.	CASSPGQGSGNTIYF	TGTGCCAGCTCACCAGGACAGGGCTCTGGAAACACCATATATTTT
TRBD1	TRBJ1-2	TRBV3-1/TRBV3-2	many	CASSLGQGRYGYTF	TGTGCCAGCAGCCTGGGACAGGGCAGGTATGGCTACACCTTC
TRBD2	TRBJ2-1	TRBV2	many	CASSVRREGLNEQFF	TGTGCCAGCAGTGTTCGGCGGGAGGGCCTTAATGAGCAGTTCTTC
TRBD2	TRBJ2-3	TRBV5-6	.	CASSWTSPTDTQYF	TGTGCCAGCAGCTGGACTAGCCCCACAGATACGCAGTATTTT
.	TRBJ1-2	TRBV7-2	once	CASRNEVVRSGYTF	TGTGCCAGCAGAAATGAGGTTGTTCGGTCTGGCTACACCTTC
.	TRBJ1-2	TRBV27	once	CASSFATGSGYTF	TGTGCCAGCAGTTTCGCGACAGGATCGGGGTACACCTTC
.	TRBJ1-6	TRBV27	.	CASSFSGFGSPLHF	TGTGCCAGCAGTTTTAGCGGGTTCGGATCACCCCTCCACTTT
TRBD1	TRBJ1-4	TRBV6-5	.	CASTLRGQGEGKLFF	TGTGCCAGCACCCTTCGGGGACAGGGGGAAGGCAAACTGTTTTTT
.	TRBJ1-1	TRBV19	few	CASNRNTEAFF	TGTGCCAGTAATCGGAACACTGAAGCTTTCTTT
.	TRBJ1-6	TRBV29-1	.	CSVRLQGSSYNSPLHF	TGCAGCGTTCGTCTCCAGGGGAGCTCCTATAATTCACCCCTCCACTTT
TRBD1	TRBJ1-2	TRBV6-2/TRBV6-3	.	CASSYGIPTGGRGYTF	TGTGCCAGCAGTTACGGGATCCCCACAGGGGGCAGAGGCTACACCTTC
.	TRBJ2-6	TRBV12-3/TRBV12-4	.	CAVDTGANVLTF	TGTGCCGTCGACACCGGGGCCAACGTCCTGACTTTC